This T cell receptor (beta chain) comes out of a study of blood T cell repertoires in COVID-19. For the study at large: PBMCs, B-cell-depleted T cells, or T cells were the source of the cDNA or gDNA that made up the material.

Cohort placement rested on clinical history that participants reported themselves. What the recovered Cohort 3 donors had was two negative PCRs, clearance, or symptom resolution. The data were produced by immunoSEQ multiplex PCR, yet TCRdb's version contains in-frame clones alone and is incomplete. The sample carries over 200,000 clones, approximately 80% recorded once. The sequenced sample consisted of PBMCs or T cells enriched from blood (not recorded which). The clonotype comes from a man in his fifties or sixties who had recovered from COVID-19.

CDR3 sequence (DNA): TGTGCCAGCAGCTTCAGGGGGCAAGTGAACACTGAAGCTTTCTTT. It encodes CASSFRGQVNTEAFF. V gene TRBV5-8 combines with J gene TRBJ1-1; 8 positions match TRBD1. The CDR3 is made up of 15 amino acids. With V trimmed by 2 bases and J by 0 bases, 3 bases remained unmatched. Germline CDR1 and CDR2: SGHTS and YDEGEE.